The subject of this entry is one TCR beta chain. Its antigen is unidentified. The primer mix had 60 Vbeta and 13 Jbeta primers. Assay: immunoSEQ multiplex PCR; the TCRdb copy retains only in-frame clones and omits some. Its table lists about 70,000 clones. The source of the sample is a study of cytomegalovirus exposure and HLA in healthy donors. Broader study findings: A link between a missense DCLRE1C variant and TCR beta V- and J-gene trimming emerged from a later analysis. Presence/absence analyses treated sequencing depth as roughly uniform across donors.

CDR3 length equals 14 residues. Trimming cost V 3 bases and J 0 bases; bases outside gene matches: 5. The V gene's germline CDR1 is GTSNPN and CDR2 SVGIG (reference sequence). The sample comprised PBMCs. This rearrangement joins TRBV30 to TRBJ2-7; 7 nucleotides match TRBD1. The TCR was taken from a woman in her 30s in good health and CMV-seronegative. The CDR3 loop is CAWRQGQSSYEQYF. CDR3 coding DNA: TGTGCCTGGAGACAGGGACAGAGCTCCTACGAGCAGTACTTC.